The T cell receptor (beta chain) described here comes from a study of prognosis after radiotherapy for stage I lung cancer. On this clonotype itself: With only one base between it and a far larger clone, this is likely a read error.

The germline V gene encodes CDR1 MNHNS and CDR2 SASEGT. This CDR3 is 14 amino acids long. V lost 5 bases and J 8 bases, leaving 15 bases between the germline ends. TCR beta CDR3 amplification from genomic DNA was performed by two-round multiplex PCR. Specific primers for each TRBV and TRBJ gene were what first-round PCR used. TCRdb re-analysed the multiplex PCR reads in MiXCR, keeping a single row per CDR3 protein. The sample includes about 35,000 distinct CDR3 sequences, 32% seen only once; the top ten take about 25%. Sequences were derived from PBMCs, sampled before or after stereotactic body radiation therapy (not recorded which). V and J are TRBV6-1 and TRBJ2-2; TRBD1 is a possible D gene (6 bases). The TCR comes from a donor over 45 with non-small cell lung cancer. This chain's CDR3 is CASSTTQGTGELFF. The CDR3 coding sequence is TGTGCCAGCAGTACCACACAGGGCACTGGGGAGCTGTTTTTT.